These 13 T cell receptor beta chains share one sample of origin, sequenced in a study of T cells in Graves' hyperthyroidism and ophthalmopathy (dated by TCRdb to the late 2010s). The receptor library was made with multiplex PCR. The data were produced on an Illumina HiSeq 2000. TCR beta CDR3 regions were amplified from RNA transcripts. The first round of RT-PCR for the TCR CDR3 was performed with the HTBI primer set and the Qiagen OneStep RT-PCR kit. Using fastp at Q25 and MiXCR, TCRdb reprocessed the public reads and kept productive beta chains. Identical CDR3 protein sequences are pooled into one entry, listed with their most common genes and DNA. The sample has hundreds of thousands of distinct CDR3 sequences on record, 38% of them singletons. The top ten clones comprise 8.9% of the sample. The sample was blood. These receptors were collected from a man younger than 35 with Graves' hyperthyroidism.

This clonotype was recorded many times. The chain has TRBV19 and TRBJ1-1; D is unclear. The V and J ends lost 1 base and 0 bases respectively, with 12 bases between them. The germline CDR1 and CDR2 sequences are LNHDA and SQIVND (reference sequence). This CDR3 is 16 amino acids long. The CDR3 bases are TGTGCCAGTAGTATAGCCCAGTATGCTATGAACACTGAAGCTTTCTTT. Its protein product is CASSIAQYAMNTEAFF. Looking up the rest from reference TRBV19 and TRBJ1-1 gives the full variable domain: DGGITQSPKYLFRKEGQNVTLSCEQNLNHDAMYWYRQDPGQGLRLIYYSQIVNDFQKGDIAEGYSVSREKKESFPLTVTSAQKNPTAFYLCASSIAQYAMNTEAFFGQGTRLTVV.

V is TRBV2 and J is TRBJ1-6; D unclear. There are 15 residues in the CDR3. Germline loops: CDR1 SNHLY, CDR2 FYNNEI. V shed 8 bases and J shed 6 bases, with 17 bases lying between them. The CDR3 here is CASRDYDTFNSPLHF. The CDR3 bases are TGTGCCAGCCGAGATTACGATACGTTTAATTCACCCCTCCACTTT.

Points on this clonotype: The CDR3 does not end in the conserved phenylalanine or tryptophan, so this is likely a read error. The rearrangement links TRBV6-1 to TRBJ1-1; D unclear. The germline CDR1 and CDR2 sequences are MNHNS and SASEGT. The CDR3 totals 11 residues. The CDR3 region has the DNA TGTGCGACGGACGGGAACACTGAAGCTTTCATT. This gives the protein CATDGNTEAFI.

This clonotype was recorded at least ten times. CDR3 in DNA: TGTGCCACCAGCGCGCAGGTGGGGGAAGAGACCCAGTACTTC. It translates to CATSAQVGEETQYF. The J gene is TRBJ2-5, the V gene TRBV15, with D possibly called TRBD1 or TRBD2 (5 bases each). Trimming cost V 5 bases and J 3 bases, with 13 bases left between them. The length of the CDR3 is 14 residues. Germline-derived CDR1 and CDR2 are LNHNV and YYDKDF (reference sequence).

The chain carries TRBV7-9 and TRBJ2-3, with 8 bases lining up with TRBD1. Germline assignment: CDR1 SEHNR and CDR2 FQNEAQ (reference sequence). V lost 5 bases to trimming and J lost 3 bases; unmatched junction nucleotides: 7. This CDR3 is 15 amino acids long. CDR3 sequence (DNA): TGTGCCAGCAGCCCAGGGGGCGCGAGGACAGATACGCAGTATTTT. It is translated as CASSPGGARTDTQYF.

This clonotype was seen only a few times. J is TRBJ2-5 and V is TRBV20-1; 10 bases fit TRBD1. Per germline, CDR1 DFQATT and CDR2 SNEGSKA (reference sequence). The CDR3 consists of 14 residues. The trim removed 5 bases at V and 5 bases at J, leaving 8 bases unmatched. The CDR3 sequence is CSAGGTGAGETQYF. For the CDR3, the DNA is TGCAGTGCTGGAGGGACAGGGGCGGGGGAGACCCAGTACTTC.

The chain joins TRBV7-8 to TRBJ2-7, with D tentatively TRBD1 (6 bases). CDR1 and CDR2 from the germline V gene are SGHVS and FQNEAQ. CDR3 length: 14 amino acids. Trimming pared 5 bases from V and 3 bases from J, leaving 14 bases between. The CDR3 DNA sequence: TGTGCCAGCAGCCAGGGGAGTCTCGACTACGAGCAGTACTTC. It specifies CASSQGSLDYEQYF.

This clonotype was seen only once. CDR3 DNA: TGTGCCACCAGTGATTCCAGCGGGAGTGAGTTCTTC. Translation gives CATSDSSGSEFF. V and J are TRBV24-1 and TRBJ2-1, with TRBD2 matching over 8 bases. The V gene's germline CDR1 is KGHDR and CDR2 SFDVKD. This CDR3 region has 12 residues. J lost 14 bases, V lost 2 bases, and 4 bases had no gene match.

This clonotype was seen at least ten times. The chain combines TRBV29-1 with TRBJ2-5; TRBD2 matches 8 bases. V lost 7 bases, J lost 2 bases, and 9 bases stayed unmatched. Germline V gene data show CDR1 as SQVTM and CDR2 as ANQGSEA. The CDR3 has 14 residues. CDR3 sequence: CSGSNGRAQETQYF. The CDR3 DNA is TGCAGCGGGTCTAACGGGAGGGCGCAAGAGACCCAGTACTTC.

The chain uses TRBV20-1 and TRBJ1-1, with unresolved D. Trimming pared 2 bases from V and 5 bases from J, leaving 15 bases between. The CDR3 is made up of 14 amino acids. The germline V gene encodes CDR1 DFQATT and CDR2 SNEGSKA (reference sequence). In DNA form, the CDR3 reads TGCAGTGCTAGAAAGCGGACGGGCGAGACTGAAGCTTTCTTT. It yields the protein CSARKRTGETEAFF.

CDR3 loop: CASSLQGGYYEQYF. CDR3 nucleotides: TGTGCCAGCAGCTTACAGGGAGGTTACTACGAGCAGTACTTC. The chain is built from TRBV7-9 and TRBJ2-7, with D possibly being TRBD2 (6 bases). Trimming left V 2 bases short and J 3 bases short, with 11 bases between. CDR1 SEHNR and CDR2 FQNEAQ come from the germline V gene (reference sequence). This CDR3 region has 14 residues.

This clonotype showed up just once. The rearrangement links TRBV19 to TRBJ1-1; maybe TRBD1 (5 bases). The CDR3 has 16 residues. Germline V CDR1 and CDR2: LNHDA, SQIVND (reference sequence). V was cut by 4 bases and J by 4 bases, with 19 bases left in between. Here the CDR3 reads CASSRDGMSMGTEAFF. CDR3 coding DNA: TGTGCCAGTAGTAGGGACGGGATGTCCATGGGCACTGAAGCTTTCTTT.

This clonotype showed up just a few times. Just one base apart from a much larger clone, this may be a read error. The J gene is TRBJ1-2, the V gene TRBV19; D is uncertain. The V and J ends lost 8 bases and 2 bases respectively, with 9 bases between them. This CDR3 comprises 12 residues. Germline-derived CDR1 and CDR2 are LNHDA and SQIVND (reference sequence). The CDR3, as DNA: TGTGCCAGTTATGGACGGAACTATGGCTACACCTTC. Its protein product is CASYGRNYGYTF.